This T cell receptor (beta chain) comes out of a study of shared clonotypes between healthy human individuals. Study-wide background: There were three CD4 naive, three CD4 memory, two CD8 naive and one CD8 memory plates per donor.

For every subset, genomic DNA was evenly distributed across several immunoSEQ plates. Sequencing was performed with immunoSEQ multiplex PCR; in TCRdb, only in-frame clones are kept and a portion is missing. There are a few million clones in the sample; more than 85% occur only once, and 0.39% lies in the top ten. CDR1 and CDR2 (germline): LNHDA, SQIVND (reference sequence). V shed 0 bases and J shed 9 bases, with 14 bases lying between them. This CDR3 region has 14 residues. This sequence originates from a man aged 18 to 35 in good health. Some clones in this sample may be carry-over from other donors' samples. The sample comprised naive CD4+ T cells from PBMCs. Sample subset: CD45RA+ positively selected. V and J are TRBV19 and TRBJ1-2, with D maybe TRBD1 (6 bases). The CDR3 protein is CASSIDLYRESYTF. The CDR3 DNA sequence: TGTGCCAGTAGTATAGATCTGTACAGGGAGAGCTACACCTTC.